Given below is one T cell receptor beta chain in context. No antigen is known for it. These data come from a study of shared clonotypes between healthy human individuals. Study-level results: Non-shared clonotypes were found to have lower generation probabilities than the clonotypes that were shared by all four of the sorted-subset donors. Clonotype sharing among donors, it was expected, would be affected by sequencing depth.

This CDR3 comprises 15 residues. Germline trimming cut 5 bases from V and 2 bases from J; bases unmatched to any gene: 8. Germline V gene sequence: CDR1 LNHNV, CDR2 YYDKDF (reference sequence). The repertoire was sequenced with immunoSEQ multiplex PCR; TCRdb's copy has only in-frame clones and lacks some. The repertoire holds about 2 million clones, with over 85% as singletons. A CD45RA+ naive subset and a CD45RA-negative memory subset were split from CD4+ cells. This chain joins TRBV15 and TRBJ2-7; 8 bases match TRBD1. The sequenced material came from naive CD4+ T cells sorted from blood. This sample's subset: CD45RA+ positively selected. The source of this sequence is a man younger than 30 in good health. Here the CDR3 DNA reads TGTGCCACCAGCCCGCGGACAGGGTTTGCCTACGAGCAGTACTTC. This encodes CATSPRTGFAYEQYF.